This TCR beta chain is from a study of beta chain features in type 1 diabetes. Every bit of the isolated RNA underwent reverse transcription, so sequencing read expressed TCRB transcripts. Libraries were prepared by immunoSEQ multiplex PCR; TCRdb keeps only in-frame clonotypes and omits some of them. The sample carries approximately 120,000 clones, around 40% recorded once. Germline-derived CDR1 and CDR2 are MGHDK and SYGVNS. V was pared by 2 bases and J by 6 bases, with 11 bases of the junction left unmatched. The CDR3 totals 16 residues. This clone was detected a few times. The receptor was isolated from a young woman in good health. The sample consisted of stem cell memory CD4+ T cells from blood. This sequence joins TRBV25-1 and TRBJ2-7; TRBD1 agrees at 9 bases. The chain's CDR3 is CASSESAGQGPPEQYF. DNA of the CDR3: TGTGCCAGCAGTGAAAGCGCGGGACAGGGCCCCCCCGAGCAGTACTTC.